A single T cell receptor beta chain is shown here with its context. The V and J ends lost 4 bases and 8 bases respectively, with 15 bases between them. The CDR3 extends over 15 amino acids. Per germline, CDR1 MNHEY and CDR2 SMNVEV (reference sequence). This sample was taken from a study of blood T cell repertoires in COVID-19. Study background: COVID-19 samples, acute and convalescent, were from the United States, Italy and Spain. Sources were T cells, B-cell-depleted T cells, or PBMCs; the material itself was cDNA or gDNA.

Sequenced by immunoSEQ multiplex PCR; TCRdb stores in-frame clones only, minus some. This table holds about 400,000 clones, approximately 85% found once. Specimen: PBMCs or T cells enriched from blood (not recorded which). This clonotype was obtained from a woman in her thirties or forties with acute COVID-19. The gene calls are TRBV27 and TRBJ1-6; possibly TRBD1 for D (6 bases). For the CDR3, the DNA is TGTGCCAGCAGTTGGCAGGGGATGAGTGATTCACCCCTCCACTTT. Encoded protein: CASSWQGMSDSPLHF.